This TCR beta chain derives from a study of Ad26.COV2.S vaccination and SARS-CoV-2 variants (dated by TCRdb to the early 2020s). Notes on the research overall: Vaccine-arm donors were drawn from COV1001, a multicentre, randomized, double-blind, placebo-controlled phase I-IIa trial of Ad26.COV2.S in healthy adults. Ad26.COV2.S was administered intramuscularly at a dose of 5x10^10 or 1x10^11 viral particles, either as one shot or as two shots given 56 days apart. TCRbeta repertoire sequencing served as the tool for gauging how specific and how broad the SARS-CoV-2-reactive T cell receptors were following Ad26.COV2.S vaccination. The TCR-sequenced set comprised about 30 samples: around 20 Ad26.COV2.S vaccine recipients, 5 placebo recipients and 8 SARS-CoV-2 convalescent individuals. Participants in the trial were split at random into five groups of five each, receiving low-dose or high-dose Ad26.COV2.S once or twice, or else placebo on both occasions. Investigators remained blinded to trial group allocation during experiments and outcome assessment.

Taken with the paper, the label for treatment or condition translates to: around 19 received Ad26.COV2.S at low or high dose, single or two shots; several received placebo; per-sample allocation not given. Repertoires of vaccine and placebo recipients were sequenced from samples taken on day 63 after the first injection. In Cohort 1b, about two dozen adults aged 18-55 years were enrolled at a single site in Boston, USA, between 29 July and 7 August 2020. Ad26.COV2.S was a replication-incompetent adenovirus type 26 vector expressing a prefusion-stabilized SARS-CoV-2 spike protein from the original Wuhan strain. A word on this clone: The target of this receptor is not known. Base quality data are lacking; no much larger clone is found one base away.

TCRbeta CDR3 regions were sequenced with the immunoSEQ Assay. After extraction, genomic DNA underwent amplification by bias-controlled multiplex PCR, followed by high-throughput sequencing. The source study handled its data this way. To quantify the absolute abundance of every unique TCRbeta CDR3 region, sequences were collapsed and filtered. T cell fraction was estimated by normalizing TCRbeta template counts to usable DNA, which was measured by amplifying reference genes present in all nucleated cells. Repertoire TCRs were annotated as SARS-CoV-2-specific when V gene, CDR3 amino acid sequence and J gene were exactly matched to a known reactive TCR set. The reference SARS-CoV-2 TCR set was obtained from MIRA and was filtered for enrichment in COVID-19-positive ImmuneCODE repertoires, whereby public or cross-reactive TCRs were removed. Drawing on the MIRA antigens, annotated TCRs were analysed further at the level of specific ORF or position within ORF. Depth was the summed frequency of annotated unique rearrangements, while breadth was defined as annotated unique rearrangements over total unique productive rearrangements. Two-sided Wilcoxon rank-sum tests were used to compare TCR breadth between groups. TCRdb limited this immuneACCESS table to in-frame rearrangements with V and J called. A share of clones is missing; checked studies link under half to unresolved V genes, and the rest is unexplained. That table gives V, J and clone size, and the DNA gave D and trimming. The sample includes about 500,000 clones, with roughly nine tenths observed a single time. The ten largest clones capture 1.7% of the sample.

The paper's findings and limits, for the study overall: It was noted by the authors that total T cell responses may have been underestimated by the TCR breadth and depth analyses. Compared with placebo recipients, Ad26.COV2.S recipients showed higher spike-specific TCR breadth (P = 0.0014). After vaccination, spike-specific CD8+ and CD4+ T cell responses were reported to show substantial breadth. Comparing responses between vaccine doses or regimens was not something the study was powered to do. Vaccine and placebo recipients had comparable non-spike TCR breadth, which fits with the vaccine containing only spike.

In the germline V gene, CDR1 corresponds to SQVTM and CDR2 to ANQGSEA. CDR3 length: 12 amino acids, cysteine to phenylalanine. CDR3 DNA is the only sequence kept; it has 36 bases, read in frame from the first base. V sheds 6 bases and J sheds 1 base, leaving 9 bases between their ends. The V and J segments used are TRBV29-1 and TRBJ1-1; perhaps TRBD1 is the D gene, with 6 bases matching. This clonotype originated in a person between 18 and 65 years old who received the Ad26.COV2.S COVID-19 vaccine or a placebo. The sample was peripheral blood, taken in a trial of Ad26.COV2.S vaccine versus placebo. The CDR3 region has the sequence CSVEQGNTEAFF. The DNA is TGCAGCGTGGAACAGGGGAACACTGAAGCTTTCTTT.